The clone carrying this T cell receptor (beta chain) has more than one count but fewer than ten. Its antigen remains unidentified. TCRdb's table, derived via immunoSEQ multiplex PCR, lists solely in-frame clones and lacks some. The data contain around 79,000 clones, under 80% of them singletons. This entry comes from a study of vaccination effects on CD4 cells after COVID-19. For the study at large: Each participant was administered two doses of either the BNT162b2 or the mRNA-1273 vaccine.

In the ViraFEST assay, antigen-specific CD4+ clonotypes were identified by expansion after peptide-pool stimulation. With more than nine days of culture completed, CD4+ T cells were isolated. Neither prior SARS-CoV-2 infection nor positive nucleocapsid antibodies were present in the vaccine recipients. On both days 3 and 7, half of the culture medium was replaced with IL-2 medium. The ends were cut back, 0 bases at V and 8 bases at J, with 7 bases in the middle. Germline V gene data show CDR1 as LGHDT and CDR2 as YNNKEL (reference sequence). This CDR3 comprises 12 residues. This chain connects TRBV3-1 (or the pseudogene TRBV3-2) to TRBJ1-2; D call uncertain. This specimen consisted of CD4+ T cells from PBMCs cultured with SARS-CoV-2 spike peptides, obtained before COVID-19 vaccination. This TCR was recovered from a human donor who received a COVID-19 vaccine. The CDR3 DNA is TGTGCCAGCAGCCAAGATGGTAGGGGCTACACCTTC. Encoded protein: CASSQDGRGYTF.